This T cell receptor beta chain was sequenced during a study of T cells expressing NK-cell markers. About the study: Sorted CD3+CD56+NKG2C+, CD3+CD56+NKG2C- and CD3+CD56-NKG2C+ T cells supplied TCR beta repertoires.

The CDR3 contains 13 residues. The germline V gene has CDR1 DFQATT and CDR2 SNEGSKA (reference sequence). A 5'RACE template switching approach incorporating UMIs was used to make TCR beta cDNA. TCRdb derives one entry per CDR3 protein from the 5' RACE reads, leaving out DNA. This repertoire includes about 390,000 distinct CDR3 sequences. The origin of this receptor is a woman aged 45-65 years in good health. V usage is TRBV20-1 and J usage is TRBJ2-2. Sequencing was carried out using blood T cells: a sorted CD56 or NKG2C T cell subset, CD4+ or CD8+ T cells, or bulk PBMC T cells (not recorded which). CDR3: CSAEEQKTGELFF.